This T cell receptor beta chain was recorded in a study of PD-1 blockade in classical Hodgkin lymphoma (dated by TCRdb to 2018 to 2021). Turning to the overall study: Nivolumab dosing was 3 mg/kg intravenously every 2 weeks, continuing until either disease progression or unacceptable toxicity. The study used TCR beta sequencing and CyTOF to define a peripheral blood immune signature of response to PD-1 blockade in classical Hodgkin lymphoma.

To note about this clone: There is no known antigen for this receptor. No base quality values were provided; no much bigger clone lies one nucleotide off.

The Qiagen DNeasy kit was used to extract genomic DNA both from unsorted PBMCs and from the negatively selected CD4+ and CD8+ fractions. TCR beta CDR3 regions were amplified by immunoSEQ multiplex PCR using primers annealing to V and J segments. A synthetic immune receptor repertoire was used to minimize amplification bias, and any residual bias was removed computationally once sequencing was done. The published analysis was carried out like this. Repertoire diversity was quantified as the Shannon entropy index using custom Python scripts. Unsorted, CD4+ and CD8+ repertoires were examined separately, except in combined analyses, for which CD4+ and CD8+ sequences were merged in silico. Clonal expansion was defined as at least a 2-fold frequency increase after treatment relative to C1D1, with a pseudocount of 0.5 for undetected baseline clones. Clones with 0 or 1 copy at C1D1 were defined as singleton clones, while clones with 2 or more copies were defined as non-singleton clones. Clones expanded in unsorted samples were labelled as CD4+, CD8+ or unknown by matching protein sequences in sorted samples from the same patient. Wilcoxon tests on paired samples were used to test changes in diversity from C1D1 to C4D1. In TCRdb, the immuneACCESS table is reduced to in-frame sequences with V and J assigned. These tables do not hold every clone; where another copy was compared, an unresolved V gene accounts for under half, and the others remain unexplained. V, J and clone size derive from that table, while D and trimming were established from the DNA sequence. The sample profile shows 15,000 to 20,000 clones; 83% of them were found once. Roughly 2.7% of the sample lies in the top ten.

The sample's time point label, in plain terms: cycle 4 day 1 (C4D1), after more than 5 weeks of nivolumab. Relapse after autologous stem cell transplantation had occurred in all trial patients, and cohorts A, B and C were distinguished by prior brentuximab vedotin exposure. Using a Miltenyi CD4+ T cell isolation kit, CD4+ T cells were purified from thawed PBMCs through magnetic negative selection. The trial cohort was composed of 55 to 65 patients with relapsed/refractory classical Hodgkin lymphoma, for whom complete response, partial response or progressive disease was recorded as best overall response. In the multi-cohort phase II CheckMate 205 trial, trial patients received single-agent nivolumab. Best overall response was determined by an independent review committee according to the 2007 International Working Group response criteria. Trial PBMCs were collected just before the start of nivolumab (C1D1) and during therapy at cycle 2 day 1 and cycle 4 day 1. Peripheral blood was collected in 8 mL Vacutainer Cell Preparation Tubes, from which PBMCs were isolated by centrifugation and then cryopreserved. Purified CD4+ and CD8+ fractions were prepared only for cases where an additional PBMC sample was available. Magnetically labelled cells were removed on LS columns in a quadroMACS separator, and the flow-through was retained as the purified fraction.

Overall results and qualifications from the work: The study was restricted to a single clinical trial cohort, and the causes of repertoire differences, possibly disease activity or prior therapy, were left undefined. Newly diagnosed patients were reported to have lower baseline TCR diversity than healthy donors, and relapsed/refractory patients were reported to have lower baseline TCR diversity still. Among trial patients, those achieving complete response had baseline diversity similar to that of newly diagnosed patients, while diversity was significantly lower in partial responders and progressors. A significant rise by C4D1 was seen in CD4+ but not CD8+ TCR diversity (p=0.0027 vs p=0.16), with the rise being most apparent in complete responders (p=0.02). Lower diversity was seen in patients whose nivolumab began less than 1 year after ASCT, and these patients were left out of later analyses so that immune reconstitution would not confound the results.

V is trimmed back by 8 bases and J by 3 bases, and the junction contains 10 bases that no gene match accounts for. Reading the germline V gene gives CDR1 MDHEN and CDR2 SYDVKM. Spanning cysteine to phenylalanine, the CDR3 consists of 15 amino acids. Solely the CDR3 DNA is kept, with 45 bases framed from the first base. Here the sequenced sample was CD4+ T cells from blood, taken before the fourth cycle of nivolumab. This chain joins TRBV28 to TRBJ2-3, and TRBD1 aligns with 8 junction nucleotides. This sequence was found in a human donor with classical Hodgkin lymphoma. The sequenced DNA: TGTGCCAGCCCTAACCGGGACAGGATAACAGATACGCAGTATTTT. It is translated as CASPNRDRITDTQYF.